This T cell receptor (beta chain) is from a study of blood T cell repertoires in COVID-19 (TCRdb year 2020). For context, the study as a whole: The collaborator samples originated in the United States, Italy and Spain and spanned the acute and convalescent phases of COVID-19. Samples came from the ongoing ImmuneRACE study (first 160 participants) plus 1,254 subjects from 6 global collaborators. Nearly every sample came with metadata listing a de-identified subject ID, COVID-19 status, age in years and sex. The repertoires were released in a freely available public database intended as a resource for research on the immune response to SARS-CoV-2. Where available, HLA class I and class II types were obtained from metadata supplied by the sample provider rather than from assay-based typing. The prospective study material was composed of cDNA or gDNA derived from T cells, B-cell-depleted T cells, or PBMCs. Subjects who had been exposed to COVID-19, were actively infected with it, or had recovered from it provided the deeply sampled blood TCRbeta repertoires that made up the dataset. Results and caveats for the whole study, not just this receptor: The quantity of clinical and demographic metadata differed by source and by participant and was supplied without curation.

TCRbeta CDR3 regions were amplified from genomic DNA by means of the immunoSEQ Assay, a bias-controlled multiplex PCR. The study's own analysis went as follows. The number of nucleated cells in each sample was estimated by amplification of reference gene primers within the assay. To quantify the absolute abundance of each unique TCRbeta CDR3 rearrangement, sequence reads were collapsed and filtered. For each sample, productive Simpson clonality was calculated by taking the square root of Simpson's diversity index across productive rearrangements. The table comes from immuneACCESS by way of TCRdb, which keeps in-frame sequences with V and J called. Part of the clones is missing from these tables; in studies checked, under half for an unresolved V gene and the rest for unknown reasons. Clone size and the V and J calls come from that table; the DNA yielded D and trimming. The sample table holds 150,000 to 200,000 clones, of which around two thirds were seen once. Together, the top ten hold 3% of the sample.

From the cysteine up to the phenylalanine, the CDR3 has a length of 13 residues. Left in the record is the CDR3 DNA by itself, 39 bases read in frame from the first base. V drops 6 bases and J drops 14 bases, leaving 17 bases in between. CDR1 and CDR2 (MNHEY, SVGAGI) derive from the germline V gene. The collaborating institutions used their own protocols to collect whole blood in K2EDTA tubes. For TCRbeta analysis, collaborators shipped samples in one of three forms: frozen whole blood, isolated PBMCs, or DNA extracted from either of those sample types. A single count supports this clone. Its antigen is still unknown. No much larger clone is present one base from it, and per-base qualities are unavailable.

The sequenced sample consisted of peripheral blood. The receptor chain draws on TRBV6-5 and TRBJ1-6; no confident D gene assignment can be made. This receptor was identified in an elderly woman with acute or convalescent COVID-19. This receptor has the CDR3 CASRDGEKGALHF. The DNA sequence is TGTGCCAGCAGGGACGGCGAGAAGGGAGCCCTCCACTTT.